Given below is one T cell receptor beta chain in context. This sample is drawn from a study of blood T cell repertoires in COVID-19. Study-level information: T cells, B-cell-depleted T cells, or PBMCs supplied cDNA or gDNA.

Assay: immunoSEQ multiplex PCR; the TCRdb copy retains only in-frame clones and omits some. The data show around 130,000 clones, about 86% seen once. Germline V gene data show CDR1 as SSHAT and CDR2 as FNYEAQ (reference sequence). This CDR3 has 13 residues. Trimming cost V 4 bases and J 8 bases; bases outside gene matches: 6. Material for sequencing was peripheral blood. The TCR originated in a woman in her 50s who had recovered from COVID-19. The chain has TRBV7-7 and TRBJ2-3, with 7 bases identical to TRBD2. CDR3 loop: CASSSDSGGTQYF. The CDR3 coding sequence is TGTGCCAGCAGCTCCGACTCGGGAGGTACGCAGTATTTT.